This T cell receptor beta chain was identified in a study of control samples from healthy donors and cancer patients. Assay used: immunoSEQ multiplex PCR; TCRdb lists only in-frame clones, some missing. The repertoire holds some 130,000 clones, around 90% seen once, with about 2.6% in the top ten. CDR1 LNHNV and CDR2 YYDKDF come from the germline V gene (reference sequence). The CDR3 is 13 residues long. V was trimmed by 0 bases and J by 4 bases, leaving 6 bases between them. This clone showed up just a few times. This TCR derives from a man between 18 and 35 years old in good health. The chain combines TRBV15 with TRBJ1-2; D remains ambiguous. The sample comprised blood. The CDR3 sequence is CATSREQIYGYTF. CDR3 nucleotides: TGTGCCACCAGCAGAGAGCAGATCTATGGCTACACCTTC.